This TCR beta chain appears in the sequencing data of a study of response to subunit inactivated influenza vaccine. From germline, CDR1 is ENHRY and CDR2 SYGVKD. This CDR3 is built from 13 residues. V lost 5 bases, J lost 1 base, and 8 bases lay in between. Whole-study findings and limits: Authors suggested seasonal influenza vaccinations each recruit few new T cells.

On this clonotype itself: The antigen is unknown.

TCRdb reprocessed the RT-PCR reads with MiXCR, giving one entry per CDR3 protein. The table has more than 600,000 distinct CDR3 sequences, 18% seen once. This chain connects TRBV10-3 to TRBJ1-1; no clear D. The TCR sequence derives from a man aged 50-59 years who received an inactivated influenza vaccine. The input for sequencing was PBMCs from blood, taken around 5 days after vaccination. The CDR3 sequence is CAISSEGNTEAFF. For the CDR3, the DNA is TGTGCCATCAGTTCTGAGGGGAACACTGAAGCTTTCTTT.